This T cell receptor beta chain was profiled in a study of CD8+CD57+ T cells in acquired aplastic anemia. Study summary: Recorded DNA amounts for sorted CD4+ and CD8+ cells had an average of 3.2 ug. The study, taken as a whole, reports: Overlapping CD8+ CDR3 repertoires of patients and controls contained some 27 shared sequences.

Concerning this clonotype itself: Its antigen is currently unknown. A junction end diverges from the germline sequence, so it may reflect a read error.

Researchers used genomic DNA as the template to profile TCR beta VDJ and CDR3. TCRdb itself ran the reads through MiXCR, one entry per CDR3 protein. The sample records fewer than 300,000 distinct CDR3 sequences, 82% being singletons. The patients chosen for sequencing had shown expansion of CD8+CD57+ cells (detected by flow cytometry). Among the patients, all had severe acquired aplastic anemia. Germline loops: CDR1 SGHRS, CDR2 YFSETQ. The CDR3 totals 15 residues. The source material was sorted CD4+, CD8+, or CD8+CD57+ T cells (not recorded which) from PBMCs. The chain links TRBV5-1 to TRBJ1-1; 11 nucleotides align to TRBD1. The origin of this receptor is a human donor with aplastic anemia. The CDR3 bases are TGTGCCGGACAGGGGGCTAGGGAGACCCACACTGAAGCTTTCTTT. As protein: CAGQGARETHTEAFF.